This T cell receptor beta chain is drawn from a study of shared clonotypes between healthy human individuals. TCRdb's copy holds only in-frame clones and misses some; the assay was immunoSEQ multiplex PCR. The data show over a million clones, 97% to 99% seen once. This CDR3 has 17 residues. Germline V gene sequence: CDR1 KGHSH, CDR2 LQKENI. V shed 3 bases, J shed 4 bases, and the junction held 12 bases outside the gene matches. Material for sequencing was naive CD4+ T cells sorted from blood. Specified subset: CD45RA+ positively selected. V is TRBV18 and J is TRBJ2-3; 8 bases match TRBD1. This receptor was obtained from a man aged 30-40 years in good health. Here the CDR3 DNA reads TGTGCCAGCTCACCTTTGGCAGGGGGCACAGTCGCAGATACGCAGTATTTT. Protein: CASSPLAGGTVADTQYF.